Each of the 12 T cell receptor beta chains below was sequenced from the same sample in a study of T cells in Graves' hyperthyroidism and ophthalmopathy. Authors of the study amplified TCR beta CDR3 regions from RNA transcripts. Researchers ran a first-round RT-PCR on the TCR CDR3 using the HTBI primer set. In TCRdb, the multiplex PCR reads were re-called with MiXCR into one record per CDR3 protein. The profile shows about 640,000 distinct CDR3 sequences, less than 25% of them singletons. Sequenced sample: blood. The receptors come from a man between 25 and 39 years old with Graves' ophthalmopathy.

With respect to this clonotype: A much bigger clone sits one base away, suggesting this may be a read error. The chain links TRBV12-3 or TRBV12-4 to TRBJ1-5; D gene uncertain. Trimming took 6 bases from V and 7 from J, leaving 10 bases between them. The CDR3 covers 12 residues. The CDR3 sequence: CASSTVRQPQHF. CDR3 sequence (DNA): TGTGCCAGCAGCACAGTTAGACAGCCCCAGCATTTT.

This chain uses TRBV20-1 with TRBJ1-5, with D unresolved. Deletions cut 2 bases from V and 6 bases from J, with 11 bases between. The CDR3 is 13 amino acids. Looked up from germline, CDR1 is DFQATT and CDR2 is SNEGSKA (reference sequence). CDR3 nucleotides: TGCAGTGCTAGACCCTCGGCGGGTCAGCCCCAGCATTTT. Translated: CSARPSAGQPQHF.

To note about this clonotype: Possible read error: a much larger clone is one base away. The V and J genes are TRBV3-1 and TRBJ1-1, with TRBD1 matching over 7 bases. The ends lost 1 base at V and 11 bases at J; junction bases unmatched: 7. The CDR3 has 13 amino acids. CDR1 is LGHDT, CDR2 YNNKEL, per germline (reference sequence). The CDR3 reads CASSQVSRGGAFF. CDR3 sequence (DNA): TGTGCCAGCAGCCAAGTCAGCAGGGGGGGCGCTTTCTTT.

This clonotype was counted between two and nine times. The V and J genes are TRBV4-1 and TRBJ2-7; 9 positions match TRBD2. V lost 3 bases and J lost 9; bases outside the gene matches: 12. Germline CDR1 and CDR2: MGHRA and YSYEKL. This CDR3 is 15 amino acids long. CDR3 sequence: CASSHDTLAGSGQYF. The CDR3 DNA is TGCGCCAGCAGCCACGACACCCTAGCGGGATCAGGGCAGTACTTC.

This chain connects TRBV24-1 to TRBJ2-5; 10 bases are shared with TRBD1. The CDR3 length is 16 residues. Germline-derived CDR1 and CDR2 are KGHDR and SFDVKD. V lost 5 bases, J lost 5 bases, and 10 bases stayed unmatched. In DNA form, the CDR3 reads TGTGCCACCAGTGGACAGGGGGCGAGCGGTAGGGAGACCCAGTACTTC. This translates into CATSGQGASGRETQYF.

This clonotype was recorded many times. The chain's CDR3 is CASSADRVNTGELFF. CDR3 coding DNA: TGTGCCAGCAGCGCCGACAGGGTCAACACCGGGGAGCTGTTTTTT. V usage is TRBV7-9 and J usage is TRBJ2-2; 7 bases are a match to TRBD1. The CDR3 totals 15 residues. CDR1 and CDR2 from the germline V gene are SEHNR and FQNEAQ (reference sequence). Trimming took 5 bases from V and 2 from J; bases not matched to a gene: 5.

This clonotype was recorded at least ten times. The chain recombines TRBV20-1 with TRBJ1-5; maybe TRBD1 (5 bases). The CDR3 is made up of 14 amino acids. The V end was cut by 6 bases, the J end by 6 bases, with 18 bases between. In germline, CDR1 is DFQATT, CDR2 SNEGSKA (reference sequence). CDR3 loop: CSARTEGPGQPQHF. CDR3 DNA sequence: TGCAGTGCCCGTACCGAGGGGCCCGGTCAGCCCCAGCATTTT.

J is TRBJ2-1 and V is TRBV5-1; 9 bases line up with TRBD2. V was pared by 0 bases and J by 5 bases, with 15 bases of the junction left unmatched. CDR1 is SGHRS and CDR2 is YFSETQ in the germline V gene. The CDR3 loop spans 19 amino acids. The CDR3 loop reads CASSLAEVAGDGGNNEQFF. Written as DNA, the CDR3 is TGCGCCAGCAGCTTGGCCGAGGTAGCGGGAGATGGGGGCAACAATGAGCAGTTCTTC.

Only a few counts were recorded for this clonotype. J is TRBJ1-1 and V is TRBV13; weak D call: TRBD1 (6 bases). Germline values: CDR1 PRHDT, CDR2 FYEKMQ (reference sequence). The V gene lost 1 base and the J gene lost 0 bases, with 12 bases spanning the gap. The CDR3 sequence is 16 residues long. The CDR3 coding sequence is TGTGCCAGCAGCTTAGAGGGGGTCTCGATGAACACTGAAGCTTTCTTT. This sequence encodes CASSLEGVSMNTEAFF.

V usage is TRBV6-1 and J usage is TRBJ2-7; 9 bases fit TRBD1. The CDR3 is made up of 16 amino acids. Germline V gives CDR1 MNHNS, CDR2 SASEGT. V shed 5 bases and J 2 bases; nucleotides not matched to a gene: 10. In DNA form, the CDR3 reads TGTGCCAGCAGTCCACACGACAGGGGGAATGCCTACGAGCAGTACTTC. It codes for CASSPHDRGNAYEQYF.

V and J are TRBV7-9 and TRBJ2-7; 8 bases are shared with TRBD1. The junction had 12 bases not matched to a gene; V was cut back by 3 bases and J by 5 bases. The CDR3 contains 16 residues. Germline values: CDR1 SEHNR, CDR2 FQNEAQ (reference sequence). CDR3 loop: CASSFSDRALENEQYF. CDR3 in DNA: TGTGCCAGCAGCTTCTCGGACAGGGCTCTGGAGAACGAGCAGTACTTC. The variable domain in full, completed from reference TRBV7-9 and TRBJ2-7, reads DTGVSQNPRHKITKRGQNVTFRCDPISEHNRLYWYRQTLGQGPEFLTYFQNEAQLEKSRLLSDRFSAERPKGSFSTLEIQRTEQGDSAMYLCASSFSDRALENEQYFGPGTRLTVT.

The chain combines TRBV19 with TRBJ2-2; TRBD1 is a possible D gene (5 bases). The CDR3 consists of 16 residues. Germline lookup yields CDR1 LNHDA and CDR2 SQIVND (reference sequence). V lost 3 bases and J 3 bases, leaving 14 bases between the germline ends. CDR3 in DNA: TGTGCCAGTAGTATCAACAGGCGAGCGTACACCGGGGAGCTGTTTTTT. Amino acid sequence: CASSINRRAYTGELFF.